Below are 8 T cell receptor beta chains sequenced from a single sample in a study of blood T cells in healthy people across ages. The second PCR ran roughly 7 to 12 cycles with a sample-barcoded 5' primer and J-beta primers. TCRdb reprocessed the 5' RACE reads via MiXCR and lists one record per CDR3 protein. The table shows 550,000 to 800,000 distinct CDR3 sequences, with 32% occurring only once. The sequenced sample was blood. These receptors all stem from a woman of 80 years or more in good health.

This clonotype was counted many times. CDR3 coding DNA: TGTGCCAGCAGTTACTCGAGAGCTGCTAACTATGGCTACACCTTC. It translates to CASSYSRAANYGYTF. The V call is TRBV6-5, the J call TRBJ1-2, with D unclear. Germline CDR1 and CDR2: MNHEY and SVGAGI. V was pared by 0 bases and J by 0 bases, with 8 bases between. The CDR3 consists of 15 residues.

V usage is TRBV2 and J usage is TRBJ2-5; 7 bases map to TRBD2. Germline trimming cut 6 bases from V and 2 bases from J; bases unmatched to any gene: 12. The CDR3 spans 16 residues. CDR1 is SNHLY, CDR2 FYNNEI, per germline. CDR3 in amino acids: CASSGMVWGGQETQYF. The DNA for the CDR3 is TGTGCCAGCAGCGGAATGGTCTGGGGGGGACAAGAGACCCAGTACTTC.

The chain uses TRBV4-1 and TRBJ1-4; TRBD1 might be the D (5 bases). V gave up 0 bases and J gave up 8 bases, with 13 bases separating them. Germline CDR1 reads MGHRA; CDR2 reads YSYEKL. This CDR3 is 15 amino acids long. The CDR3 protein is CASSQDRGWNEKLFF. As DNA, the CDR3 is TGCGCCAGCAGCCAAGATCGGGGGTGGAACGAAAAACTGTTTTTT.

This clonotype was recorded many times. The chain carries TRBV29-1 and TRBJ2-6; TRBD1 aligns across 9 bases. Germline V gene sequence: CDR1 SQVTM, CDR2 ANQGSEA. The junction had 14 bases not matched to a gene; V was cut back by 7 bases and J by 4 bases. The CDR3 contains 17 residues. The CDR3 bases are TGCAGCGATTACTCCGGACAGGGGTTCTCCGGGGCCAACGTCCTGACTTTC. This encodes CSDYSGQGFSGANVLTF.

This rearrangement joins TRBV20-1 to TRBJ1-3, with 7 bases matching TRBD1. The germline gives CDR1 DFQATT, CDR2 SNEGSKA (reference sequence). The CDR3 contains 16 residues. V was pared by 0 bases and J by 3 bases, with 8 bases of the junction left unmatched. This CDR3 reads CSARDQEGASGNTIYF. DNA for the CDR3: TGCAGTGCTAGAGATCAGGAGGGGGCGAGTGGAAACACCATATATTTT.

With regard to this clonotype: The junction differs from germline at one of its ends, possibly a read error. As DNA, the CDR3 is TGTGCCGGCAGCTCCGGGACTAGCGGATACAATGAGCAGTTCTTC. Encoded protein: CAGSSGTSGYNEQFF. This chain links TRBV9 with TRBJ2-1, with TRBD2 identical over 11 bases. The CDR3 is made up of 15 amino acids. Per germline, CDR1 SGDLS and CDR2 YYNGEE.

There are a few counts of this clonotype. The chain carries TRBV14 and TRBJ2-6, with a weak D call TRBD1 (5 bases). The V gene's germline CDR1 is SGHDN and CDR2 FVKESK. The CDR3 has 18 residues. V lost 3 bases and J 0 bases, leaving 15 bases between the germline ends. CDR3 nucleotide sequence: TGTGCCAGCAGCCATTTAGACAGCCCACTCTCTGGGGCCAACGTCCTGACTTTC. Translating it yields CASSHLDSPLSGANVLTF.

This clonotype was detected once. The chain links TRBV18 to TRBJ2-7, with D unresolved. Looked up from germline, CDR1 is KGHSH and CDR2 is LQKENI. Trimming shortened V by 4 bases and J by 6 bases, and 13 bases separated the two germline ends. The CDR3 has 13 residues. The chain's CDR3 is CASSQNNWGEQYF. CDR3 DNA sequence: TGTGCCAGCTCACAGAATAACTGGGGCGAGCAGTACTTC.